The source of this T cell receptor beta chain is a study of memory CD4+ T cells and cytomegalovirus serostatus. Whole-study results and caveats: Of 150 to 200 reported CMV TCRbeta sequences, some 67 were found in memory CD4+ repertoires. Suggested: most of the CMV-linked TCR signature lies in CD4+ memory cells.

The CDR3 sequence is 18 residues long. The ends lost 3 bases at V and 3 bases at J; junction bases unmatched: 8. Germline CDR1 reads MDHEN; CDR2 reads SYDVKM. In the original analysis: Out-of-frame sequences were removed, leaving around 2.2 million distinct TCRbeta sequences. Measured with immunoSEQ multiplex PCR; TCRdb has only the in-frame clones, and not every one. The V and J calls and clone size are taken from that table; D and trimming were inferred from the DNA. The sample holds about 61,000 clones, approximately 85% seen once. This clone turned up a few times. Its cognate antigen is unknown. The sort gate was single viable CD3+CD4+CD8-CD45RO+ cells for memory CD4+ T cells.

The sequence was obtained from an adult in good health and CMV-seronegative. J is TRBJ2-2 and V is TRBV28, with TRBD2 matching 12 bases. Sample: memory CD4+ T cells from blood. CDR3 sequence reads: CASSFPRTSGKYTGELFF. CDR3 nucleotide sequence: TGTGCCAGCAGTTTCCCTCGGACTAGCGGGAAGTACACCGGGGAGCTGTTTTTT.